The 15 T cell receptor beta chains listed next were all sequenced from one sample in a study of blood T cell repertoires in COVID-19. Libraries were prepared by immunoSEQ multiplex PCR; TCRdb keeps only in-frame clonotypes and omits some of them. The sample comprises approximately 250,000 clones, almost 85% of which are singletons, and approximately 9.1% rests with the top ten. Sequencing used PBMCs or T cells enriched from blood (not recorded which). The receptors originated from a woman between 50 and 59 years old with acute COVID-19.

The J gene is TRBJ2-3, the V gene TRBV10-3; weak D call: TRBD2 (5 bases). The CDR3 is made up of 12 amino acids. Trimming removed 11 bases from V and 0 bases from J, with 9 bases in between. Germline V lookup: CDR1 ENHRY, CDR2 SYGVKD. The CDR3 nucleotides are TGTGCCCACAGCGGAAGCACAGATACGCAGTATTTT. It specifies CAHSGSTDTQYF.

The chain combines TRBV19 with TRBJ1-2; perhaps TRBD1 as D (5 bases). V lost 3 bases and J lost 4, with 15 bases in between. Germline V gene sequence: CDR1 LNHDA, CDR2 SQIVND (reference sequence). The CDR3 loop spans 15 amino acids. The CDR3 loop is CASSILDTGLYGYTF. The DNA of the CDR3 is TGTGCCAGTAGTATTCTGGACACAGGCCTCTATGGCTACACCTTC.

V is TRBV28 and J is TRBJ2-5; 7 bases line up with TRBD1. The trim removed 6 bases at V and 5 bases at J, leaving 6 bases unmatched. The germline V gene encodes CDR1 MDHEN and CDR2 SYDVKM. The CDR3 consists of 13 residues. The CDR3 coding sequence is TGTGCCAGCAGGATGGGACAGATGGAGACCCAGTACTTC. It is translated as CASRMGQMETQYF.

This rearrangement joins TRBV6-5 to TRBJ1-1; TRBD1 matches at 9 bases. This CDR3 has 13 amino acids. V lost 5 bases to trimming and J lost 6 bases; unmatched junction nucleotides: 4. The V gene's germline CDR1 is MNHEY and CDR2 SVGAGI. The CDR3 region is CASSRDRVAEAFF. The CDR3 bases are TGTGCCAGCAGTCGGGACAGGGTCGCTGAAGCTTTCTTT.

This chain uses TRBV7-6 with TRBJ2-5; 7 bases align to TRBD1. Trimming took 5 bases from V and 2 from J; bases not matched to a gene: 5. This CDR3 has 14 amino acids. Germline CDR1 is SGHVS and CDR2 is FNYEAQ. CDR3 amino acids: CASSITGEQETQYF. In DNA form, the CDR3 reads TGTGCCAGCAGCATTACAGGGGAACAAGAGACCCAGTACTTC.

The chain carries TRBV30 and TRBJ1-2, with a tentative D call TRBD1 (5 bases). Trimming pared 3 bases from V and 8 bases from J, leaving 16 bases between. Germline CDR1 and CDR2: GTSNPN and SVGIG (reference sequence). The length of the CDR3 is 13 residues. The CDR3 region is CAWSRAGYYGYTF. The CDR3 DNA reads as TGTGCCTGGAGCAGGGCAGGGTATTACGGCTACACCTTC.

The rearrangement links TRBV15 to TRBJ2-2, with D hard to call. V lost 4 bases and J 6 bases, leaving 6 bases between the germline ends. The CDR3 runs 12 residues. The germline V gene has CDR1 LNHNV and CDR2 YYDKDF (reference sequence). CDR3 nucleotides: TGTGCCACCAGCATTAGTGCCGGGGAGCTGTTTTTT. Translation gives CATSISAGELFF.

This rearrangement joins TRBV13 to TRBJ1-3; 8 nucleotides match TRBD1. This CDR3 contains 16 residues. Germline values: CDR1 PRHDT, CDR2 FYEKMQ (reference sequence). V gave up 2 bases and J gave up 2 bases; unmatched junction bases: 5. CDR3 loop: CASSLSGQGTGNTIYF. CDR3 DNA: TGTGCCAGCAGCTTATCCGGACAGGGAACTGGAAACACCATATATTTT.

The gene calls are TRBV7-2 and TRBJ2-1; D unclear. The CDR3 contains 13 residues. V was trimmed by 2 bases and J by 5 bases, leaving 7 bases between them. Germline V gives CDR1 SGHTA, CDR2 FQGNSA. CDR3 residues: CASSLPVHNEQFF. The CDR3 DNA follows: TGTGCCAGCAGCTTACCGGTCCACAATGAGCAGTTCTTC.

This clone has just one count. This rearrangement joins TRBV3-1 (or the pseudogene TRBV3-2) to TRBJ2-3; 7 nucleotides align to TRBD2. The CDR3 is 16 amino acids. CDR1 and CDR2 from the germline V gene are LGHDT and YNNKEL (reference sequence). The ends lost 6 bases at V and 5 bases at J; junction bases unmatched: 14. The CDR3 nucleotides read TGTGCCAGCAGTCGCTTAGCGGGCCCTCAGGAAGATACGCAGTATTTT. Translated, it gives CASSRLAGPQEDTQYF.

The J gene is TRBJ2-5, the V gene TRBV7-7; 8 bases fit TRBD2. The trim removed 7 bases at V and 5 bases at J, leaving 6 bases unmatched. The CDR3 runs to 13 residues. Germline V CDR1 and CDR2: SSHAT, FNYEAQ (reference sequence). The CDR3 protein is CASTPGGAETQYF. The DNA of the CDR3 is TGTGCCAGCACCCCGGGGGGGGCGGAGACCCAGTACTTC. The complete variable domain, with remaining parts taken from reference TRBV7-7 and TRBJ2-5, reads GAGVSQSPRYKVTKRGQDVTLRCDPISSHATLYWYQQALGQGPEFLTYFNYEAQPDKSGLPSDRFSAERPEGSISTLTIQRTEQRDSAMYRCASTPGGAETQYFGPGTRLLVL.

The chain carries TRBV19 and TRBJ2-7; tentatively, D is TRBD1 (6 bases). The CDR3 is made up of 14 amino acids. V gave up 5 bases and J gave up 3 bases, with 14 bases separating them. The germline gives CDR1 LNHDA, CDR2 SQIVND (reference sequence). CDR3 sequence (DNA): TGTGCCAGTAGTCTGACAGGTTTAATCTACGAGCAGTACTTC. This codes for CASSLTGLIYEQYF. The variable domain in full, completed from reference TRBV19 and TRBJ2-7, reads DGGITQSPKYLFRKEGQNVTLSCEQNLNHDAMYWYRQDPGQGLRLIYYSQIVNDFQKGDIAEGYSVSREKKESFPLTVTSAQKNPTAFYLCASSLTGLIYEQYFGPGTRLTVT.

The chain joins TRBV5-4 to TRBJ2-1; 12 positions match TRBD2. Unmatched junction bases numbered 9, after V lost 4 bases and J lost 7 bases. From germline, CDR1 is SGHNT and CDR2 YYREEE (reference sequence). The CDR3 is 16 residues long. DNA for the CDR3: TGTGCCAGCAGCCGAGGACTAGCGGGGTTTTCAAATGAGCAGTTCTTC. It specifies CASSRGLAGFSNEQFF.

CDR3 DNA sequence: TGTGCCAGCAGCCAAAACAGGGGTAGCAATCAGCCCCAGCATTTT. Amino acid sequence: CASSQNRGSNQPQHF. The rearrangement joins TRBV13 to TRBJ1-5, with 7 bases lining up with TRBD1. Germline trimming cut 5 bases from V and 0 bases from J; bases unmatched to any gene: 4. CDR1 is PRHDT, CDR2 FYEKMQ, per germline (reference sequence). This CDR3 is 15 amino acids long. The full variable domain, in which reference TRBV13 and TRBJ1-5 provide the parts outside the CDR3, is AAGVIQSPRHLIKEKRETATLKCYPIPRHDTVYWYQQGPGQDPQFLISFYEKMQSDKGSIPDRFSAQQFSDYHSELNMSSLELGDSALYFCASSQNRGSNQPQHFGDGTRLSIL.

As to this clone: This specimen includes other DNA sequences encoding the same CDR3. This sequence joins TRBV7-2 and TRBJ1-1, with D unclear. The CDR3 loop spans 14 amino acids. Germline V CDR1 and CDR2: SGHTA, FQGNSA. With 1 base removed from V and 1 base from J, the gap between germline ends came to 7 bases. The DNA of the CDR3 is TGTGCCAGCAGCTTAGGTCCGGGGAACACTGAAGCTTTCTTT. It is translated as CASSLGPGNTEAFF.